This T cell receptor beta chain was observed in a study of PD-L1 blockade in urothelial cancer. Study context: Patients began atezolizumab, 1,200 mg intravenously every 3 weeks, at some point between 2012 and 2014. When blood samples were assessed, the median T cell count was 141,255.

This sample's time point: peripheral blood 6 weeks after treatment start. The diagnosis in patients was locally advanced or metastatic urothelial carcinoma. The germline V gene has CDR1 SGHRS and CDR2 YFSETQ. V lost 3 bases to trimming and J lost 4 bases; unmatched junction nucleotides: 5. This CDR3 comprises 15 residues. Assay: immunoSEQ multiplex PCR; the TCRdb copy retains only in-frame clones and omits some. Seen here are around 100,000 clones, around 90% observed once, and the top ten hold under 5%. Sequences were derived from PBMCs, sampled around atezolizumab (anti-PD-L1) treatment. The chain carries TRBV5-1 and TRBJ2-7, with 12 nucleotides matching TRBD1. The receptor's source is a man aged 60 to 75 with urothelial cancer. The CDR3 nucleotides read TGCGCCAGCAGCTCGGGGACAGGGGGCCAGTACGAGCAGTACTTC. Its translation: CASSSGTGGQYEQYF.